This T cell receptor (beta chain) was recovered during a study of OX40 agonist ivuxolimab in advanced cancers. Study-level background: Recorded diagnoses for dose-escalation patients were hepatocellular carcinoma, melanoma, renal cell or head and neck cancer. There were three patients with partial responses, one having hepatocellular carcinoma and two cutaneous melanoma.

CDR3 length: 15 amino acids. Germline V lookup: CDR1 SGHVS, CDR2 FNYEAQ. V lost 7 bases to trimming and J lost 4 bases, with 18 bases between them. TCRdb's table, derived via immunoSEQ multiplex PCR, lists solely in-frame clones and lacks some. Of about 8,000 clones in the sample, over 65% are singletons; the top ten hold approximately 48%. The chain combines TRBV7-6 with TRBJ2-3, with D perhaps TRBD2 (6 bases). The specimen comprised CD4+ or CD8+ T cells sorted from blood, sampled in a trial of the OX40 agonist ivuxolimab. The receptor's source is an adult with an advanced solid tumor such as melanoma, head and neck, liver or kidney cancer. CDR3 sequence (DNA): TGTGCCAGCACCCTGGAGGGACTGGTGGCAGATACGCAGTATTTT. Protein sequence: CASTLEGLVADTQYF.